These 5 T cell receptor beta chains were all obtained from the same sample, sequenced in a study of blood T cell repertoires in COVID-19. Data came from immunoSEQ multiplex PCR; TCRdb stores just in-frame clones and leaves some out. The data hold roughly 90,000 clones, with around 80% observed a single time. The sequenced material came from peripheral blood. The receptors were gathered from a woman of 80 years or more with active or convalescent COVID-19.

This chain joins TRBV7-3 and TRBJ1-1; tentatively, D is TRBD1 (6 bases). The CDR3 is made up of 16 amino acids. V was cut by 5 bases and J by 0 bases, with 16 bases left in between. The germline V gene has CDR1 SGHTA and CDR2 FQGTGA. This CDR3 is CASSLNPGAMNTEAFF. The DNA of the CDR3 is TGTGCCAGCAGCCTCAACCCAGGGGCGATGAACACTGAAGCTTTCTTT.

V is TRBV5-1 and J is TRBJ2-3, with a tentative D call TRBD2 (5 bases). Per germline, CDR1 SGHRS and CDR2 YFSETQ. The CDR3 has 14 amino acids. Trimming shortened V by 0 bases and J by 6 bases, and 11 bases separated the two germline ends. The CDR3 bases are TGCGCCAGCAGCTTGGAGGCTAGCTCCGATACGCAGTATTTT. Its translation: CASSLEASSDTQYF.

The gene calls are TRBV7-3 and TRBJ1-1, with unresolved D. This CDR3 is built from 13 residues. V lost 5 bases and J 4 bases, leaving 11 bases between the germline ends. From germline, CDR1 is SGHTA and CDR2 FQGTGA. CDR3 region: CASSPGSGTEAFF. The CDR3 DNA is TGTGCCAGCAGCCCCGGGTCGGGCACTGAAGCTTTCTTT.

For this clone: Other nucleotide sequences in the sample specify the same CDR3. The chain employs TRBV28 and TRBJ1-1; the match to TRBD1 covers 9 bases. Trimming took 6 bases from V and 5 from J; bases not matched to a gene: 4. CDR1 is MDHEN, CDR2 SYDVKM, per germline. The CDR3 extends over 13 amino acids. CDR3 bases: TGTGCCAGCAGAGGACAGGGGCGGACTGAAGCTTTCTTT. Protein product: CASRGQGRTEAFF.

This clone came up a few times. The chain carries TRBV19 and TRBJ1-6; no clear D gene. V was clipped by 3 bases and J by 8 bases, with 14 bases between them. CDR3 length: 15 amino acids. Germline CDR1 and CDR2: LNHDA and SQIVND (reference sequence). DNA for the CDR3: TGTGCCAGTAGTATTGAGGCGGGGTACCATTCACCCCTCCACTTT. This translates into CASSIEAGYHSPLHF.